The 25 T cell receptor beta chains below come from one sample, sequenced in a study of T cells in Graves' hyperthyroidism and ophthalmopathy (dated by TCRdb to about 2019). The library was obtained by multiplex PCR. TCRdb lists the instrument as Illumina HiSeq 2000. TCR beta CDR3 regions were amplified from RNA transcripts. The TCR CDR3 was subjected to a first round of RT-PCR using the HTBI primer set and the Qiagen OneStep RT-PCR kit. TCRdb reprocessing: public reads trimmed at Q25 with fastp, clones called with MiXCR, in-frame beta chains kept. Rows with one shared CDR3 protein collapse into an entry with the most common genes and DNA. The sample includes approximately 400,000 distinct CDR3 sequences, with around 13% observed a single time. About 19% of the sample belongs to the ten largest clones. The sample taken for sequencing was blood. The origin of the receptors is a woman in her thirties with Graves' ophthalmopathy.

In this sample, this clonotype turned up a few times. CDR3 protein: CASSSTGYEKLFF. CDR3 sequence (DNA): TGTGCCAGCAGCTCAACAGGGTATGAAAAACTGTTTTTT. The chain couples TRBV7-9 to TRBJ1-4, with a tentative D call TRBD1 (6 bases). Germline CDR1 is SEHNR and CDR2 is FQNEAQ (reference sequence). Trimming removed 4 bases from V and 6 bases from J, with 9 bases in between. The CDR3 runs to 13 residues.

This chain uses TRBV20-1 with TRBJ1-3, with no clear D. Germline-derived CDR1 and CDR2 are DFQATT and SNEGSKA (reference sequence). Trimming removed 3 bases from V and 4 bases from J, with 10 bases in between. The CDR3 runs 13 residues. Here the CDR3 reads CSARGNAGNTIYF. CDR3 nucleotide sequence: TGCAGTGCTAGGGGCAACGCCGGAAACACCATATATTTT.

In this sample, this clonotype turned up a few times. This sequence may be a read error, since a much larger clone differs from it by one base. The V call is TRBV6-5, the J call TRBJ1-1; no clear D. The CDR3 loop spans 12 amino acids. Germline lookup yields CDR1 MNHEY and CDR2 SVGAGI. Here the CDR3 DNA reads TGTGCCGGCAGTTCATTGAACACTGAAGCTTTCTTT. Protein sequence: CAGSSLNTEAFF.

The chain employs TRBV7-3 and TRBJ2-1, with TRBD2 identical over 10 bases. This CDR3 has 18 residues. With 1 base clipped from V and 0 bases from J, the junction kept 6 bases outside the gene matches. Per germline, CDR1 SGHTA and CDR2 FQGTGA. For the CDR3, the DNA is TGTGCCAGCAGCTTAAATAGCGGGGGGAGCAGCTCCTACAATGAGCAGTTCTTC. This translates into CASSLNSGGSSSYNEQFF.

This clonotype was detected many times. The chain couples TRBV20-1 to TRBJ2-3, with 8 bases aligning to TRBD2. V lost 6 bases to trimming and J lost 6 bases; unmatched junction nucleotides: 17. CDR3 size: 16 residues. In germline, CDR1 is DFQATT, CDR2 SNEGSKA (reference sequence). The DNA of the CDR3 is TGCAGTGCCGGGAGGGATGGGCAGGGAAGTACGGATACGCAGTATTTT. This codes for CSAGRDGQGSTDTQYF.

This clonotype turned up a few times. The J gene is TRBJ1-1, the V gene TRBV5-4, with 8 bases fitting TRBD1. Germline CDR1 SGHNT, CDR2 YYREEE (reference sequence). The CDR3 sequence is 16 residues long. The V segment lost 3 bases and the J segment 4 bases; nucleotides outside the gene matches: 11. CDR3 nucleotide sequence: TGTGCCAGCAGCTCCGCCACTACTGGACAGGGCACTGAAGCTTTCTTT. Translated, it gives CASSSATTGQGTEAFF.

This clonotype was found once. This chain connects TRBV12-3 or TRBV12-4 to TRBJ2-3; possibly TRBD2 for D (6 bases). V was pared by 7 bases and J by 3 bases, with 14 bases between. This CDR3 region has 14 residues. The CDR3 loop reads CASNLLGLTDTQYF. The CDR3 coding sequence is TGTGCCAGCAACCTCCTCGGACTAACAGATACGCAGTATTTT.

This clonotype was counted ten times or more. J is TRBJ2-5 and V is TRBV24-1; D possibly corresponds to TRBD1 (6 bases). The CDR3 consists of 16 residues. V was trimmed by 5 bases and J by 0 bases, leaving 15 bases between them. CDR1 KGHDR and CDR2 SFDVKD come from the germline V gene. CDR3 bases: TGTGCCACCAGTGCACCACCGCGGACAGACCAAGAGACCCAGTACTTC. Its protein product is CATSAPPRTDQETQYF.

This clonotype was detected a few times. This chain connects TRBV7-3 to TRBJ1-2, with 9 bases fitting TRBD1. The CDR3 consists of 16 residues. Losses at the gene ends were 5 bases for V and 7 bases for J; bases not matched to a gene: 14. From germline, CDR1 is SGHTA and CDR2 FQGTGA. The CDR3: CASSPTGQGAISGYTF. The CDR3 nucleotides read TGTGCCAGCAGCCCGACGGGACAGGGCGCTATTTCTGGCTACACCTTC.

The table lists this clonotype with many counts. The J gene is TRBJ2-7, the V gene TRBV18; D perhaps matches TRBD2 (6 bases). The CDR3 has 15 residues. V shed 3 bases and J shed 6 bases, with 18 bases lying between them. From germline, CDR1 is KGHSH and CDR2 LQKENI. The chain's CDR3 is CASSPVGLAPREQYF. The CDR3 bases are TGTGCCAGCTCACCTGTGGGCCTAGCGCCGCGCGAGCAGTACTTC.

This clonotype was detected ten times or more. The chain uses TRBV28 and TRBJ2-5; the D gene could be TRBD1 or TRBD2 (5 bases each). This CDR3 has 14 residues. Germline values: CDR1 MDHEN, CDR2 SYDVKM. V was pared by 6 bases and J by 3 bases, with 14 bases between. In nucleotides, the CDR3 is TGTGCCAGCAGGGGGGACGGGTTAGAAGAGACCCAGTACTTC. Protein: CASRGDGLEETQYF.

This clonotype was recorded many times. V is TRBV5-1 and J is TRBJ2-1; possible D gene TRBD1, 6 bases. Germline CDR1 is SGHRS and CDR2 is YFSETQ. This CDR3 has 15 residues. Trimming took 0 bases from V and 6 from J, leaving 13 bases between them. In nucleotides, the CDR3 is TGCGCCAGCAGCTTGGAACAGGGCCTAGTCAATGAGCAGTTCTTC. It translates to CASSLEQGLVNEQFF. Together with reference TRBV5-1 and TRBJ2-1, the CDR3 gives the full variable domain: KAGVTQTPRYLIKTRGQQVTLSCSPISGHRSVSWYQQTPGQGLQFLFEYFSETQRNKGNFPGRFSGRQFSNSRSEMNVSTLELGDSALYLCASSLEQGLVNEQFFGPGTRLTVL.

This clonotype was counted ten times or more. The CDR3 DNA follows: TGTGCCAGCAGCTTTAGGGACCGGCGGGATGAAAAACTGTTTTTT. This encodes CASSFRDRRDEKLFF. The chain couples TRBV7-2 to TRBJ1-4, with a tentative D call TRBD1 (5 bases). Germline-derived CDR1 and CDR2 are SGHTA and FQGNSA. Trimming pared 3 bases from V and 6 bases from J, leaving 14 bases between. This CDR3 region has 15 residues.

The rearrangement joins TRBV18 to TRBJ1-1; no firm D call. Germline V gives CDR1 KGHSH, CDR2 LQKENI. With 3 bases removed from V and 1 base from J, the gap between germline ends came to 9 bases. This CDR3 spans 14 amino acids. The CDR3 loop is CASSPAAKNTEAFF. CDR3 DNA sequence: TGTGCCAGCTCACCTGCGGCGAAGAACACTGAAGCTTTCTTT.

This clonotype was found many times. V gene TRBV30 combines with J gene TRBJ2-4, with D perhaps TRBD1 (7 bases). The CDR3 is 16 amino acids. V lost 2 bases to trimming and J lost 8 bases, with 22 bases between them. Germline V lookup: CDR1 GTSNPN, CDR2 SVGIG (reference sequence). Here the CDR3 DNA reads TGTGCCTGGAGTCCTAAAGAGGCAGGGGGAGGAGACATTCAGTACTTC. This encodes CAWSPKEAGGGDIQYF.

This clonotype was counted ten times or more. The chain uses TRBV30 and TRBJ2-7; 7 nucleotides line up with TRBD1. The CDR3 has 14 residues. Germline values: CDR1 GTSNPN, CDR2 SVGIG (reference sequence). The V and J ends lost 4 bases and 1 base, in that order; junction bases with no gene match: 7. Here the CDR3 DNA reads TGTGCCTGGAACGACAGGGTTAAATCCTACGAGCAGTACTTC. Its protein is CAWNDRVKSYEQYF.

This clonotype was detected a few times. A much larger clonotype is one base distant, so this may be a read error. This sequence joins TRBV7-2 and TRBJ2-5; D gene unclear. With 4 bases removed from V and 1 base from J, the gap between germline ends came to 7 bases. The V gene's germline CDR1 is SGHTA and CDR2 FQGNSA. The CDR3 sequence is 13 residues long. The CDR3 region is CASSSGCQETQYF. The CDR3 region has the DNA TGTGCCAGCAGCTCCGGCTGCCAAGAGACCCAGTACTTC.

This clonotype was recorded at least ten times. CDR3 residues: CASSALAGSETQYF. The DNA for the CDR3 is TGTGCCAGCAGCGCCCTAGCGGGGTCCGAGACCCAGTACTTC. V is TRBV2 and J is TRBJ2-5, with TRBD2 matching over 9 bases. CDR1 and CDR2 (germline): SNHLY, FYNNEI. CDR3 length: 14 amino acids. The V gene end was trimmed by 6 bases and the J gene end by 5 bases; junction bases not matched to a gene: 7.

In its sample, this clonotype was seen many times. The V and J genes are TRBV28 and TRBJ1-5; the D is unclear. The CDR3 is 18 amino acids. Trimming took 6 bases from V and 1 from J, leaving 22 bases between them. Germline V gives CDR1 MDHEN, CDR2 SYDVKM. The CDR3 loop reads CASRKPRRVGGSNQPQHF. The DNA for the CDR3 is TGTGCCAGCAGAAAACCTCGCCGGGTAGGAGGGAGCAATCAGCCCCAGCATTTT.

This clonotype was counted between two and nine times. The V call is TRBV10-1, the J call TRBJ2-3, with D hard to call. This CDR3 contains 14 residues. The germline V gene has CDR1 WNHNN and CDR2 SYGVQD (reference sequence). Between the trimmed V and J ends, which lost 2 bases and 4 bases, there was a span of 10 bases. The DNA of the CDR3 is TGCGCCAGCAGTGAGAGGGTTGTTGCAGATACGCAGTATTTT. Amino acid sequence: CASSERVVADTQYF.

Ten or more counts support this clonotype. The rearrangement joins TRBV30 to TRBJ2-7; tentative D call: TRBD1 (5 bases). The CDR3 covers 12 residues. Trimming took off 5 bases at V and 2 bases at J, with 10 bases between the two ends. Per germline, CDR1 GTSNPN and CDR2 SVGIG (reference sequence). The CDR3 spells CAWDSTAYEQYF. The CDR3 nucleotides are TGTGCCTGGGACAGTACGGCCTACGAGCAGTACTTC.

This clonotype was counted ten times or more. This chain joins TRBV7-3 and TRBJ2-7; D tentatively reads TRBD1 or TRBD2 (6 bases each). CDR3 size: 12 residues. Germline loops: CDR1 SGHTA, CDR2 FQGTGA. Between the trimmed V and J ends, which lost 4 bases and 5 bases, there was a span of 9 bases. The DNA for the CDR3 is TGTGCCAGCAGCTCCGGGGGCCACGAGCAGTACTTC. Translation gives CASSSGGHEQYF.

In this sample, this clonotype turned up many times. This chain uses TRBV20-1 with TRBJ2-7; 9 bases are shared with TRBD1. The CDR3 has 13 residues. Per germline, CDR1 DFQATT and CDR2 SNEGSKA (reference sequence). Trimming took 6 bases from V and 8 from J; bases not matched to a gene: 11. CDR3 nucleotide sequence: TGCAGTGCAACCCTTGGGACAGGGTTGCAGCAGTACTTC. Protein: CSATLGTGLQQYF.

This clonotype was counted ten times or more. The genes are TRBV6-1 and TRBJ1-5; weak D call: TRBD1 (6 bases). CDR1 and CDR2 (germline): MNHNS, SASEGT. Trimming cost V 10 bases and J 3 bases, with 10 bases left between them. CDR3 size: 12 residues. The CDR3 protein is CATRTVNQPQHF. The CDR3 DNA reads as TGTGCCACCAGGACAGTCAATCAGCCCCAGCATTTT.

In its sample, this clonotype was seen a few times. This sequence joins TRBV7-9 and TRBJ1-2, with D possibly being TRBD1 (5 bases). The CDR3 sequence is 14 residues long. Germline V lookup: CDR1 SEHNR, CDR2 FQNEAQ (reference sequence). Trimming cost V 2 bases and J 8 bases, with 15 bases left between them. The CDR3, as DNA: TGTGCCAGCAGCTTATCAAGCGGGGCGGAAGGCTACACCTTC. Residues: CASSLSSGAEGYTF.